What follows describes a single T cell receptor (beta chain). The antigen is not known. Employing constant-segment primers, 5'RACE generated TCR alpha and TCR beta cDNA libraries bearing sample barcodes and UMIs. From the 5' RACE reads, TCRdb called clonotypes with MiXCR, one entry per CDR3 protein. This sample has around 200,000 distinct CDR3 sequences; more than 8% occur once, and the top ten carry 3.5% to 4%. This entry belongs to a study of T-cell memory formation after mild COVID-19. Study-wide findings and caveats: Clones contracting day 15 to 85 were balanced CD4/CD8; later expanders leaned CD4+. Detection of some responders pre-infection suggested pre-existing cross-reactive memory T cells participated. Confirmation of SARS-CoV-2 specificity was lacking for second-wave clones peaking day 37.

Sequencing used PBMCs or a T cell subset sorted from them (not recorded which). This sequence was found in a young man who had mild COVID-19 (a few samples of this study predate the infection). Cell type and time point are not known.

CDR3 loop: CASSQYGSVSYNSPLHF. The CDR3 DNA reads TGCGCCAGCAGTCAGTATGGGAGCGTCTCCTATAATTCACCCCTCCACTTT. The chain joins TRBV23-1 to TRBJ1-6; D unresolved. TRBV23-1 is filed as an ORF, its function uncertain. The V end lost 3 bases, the J end lost 0 bases, and 12 bases lay between the germline ends. CDR3 length: 17 residues.